The TCR beta chain described here comes from a study of technical replicates of blood from several donors. Clones were read by immunoSEQ multiplex PCR, and TCRdb kept only the in-frame ones, dropping some. The sample gives around 68,000 clones, about 97% of which show up once; approximately 0.26% is in the top ten. Material for sequencing was T cells isolated from PBMCs. The sequence was obtained from a human donor in good health.

The CDR3 nucleotides are TGTGCCACCAGCAGAGGTGGGACTTCAAAAGAGACCCAGTACTTC. Translated, it gives CATSRGGTSKETQYF. The rearrangement uses TRBV15 and TRBJ2-5, with D perhaps matching TRBD2 (6 bases). The length of the CDR3 is 15 residues. In germline, CDR1 is LNHNV, CDR2 YYDKDF (reference sequence). With 1 base removed from V and 3 bases from J, the gap between germline ends came to 12 bases. The whole variable domain, remainder taken from reference TRBV15 and TRBJ2-5, is DAMVIQNPRYQVTQFGKPVTLSCSQTLNHNVMYWYQQKSSQAPKLLFHYYDKDFNNEADTPDNFQSRRPNTSFCFLDIRSPGLGDTAMYLCATSRGGTSKETQYFGPGTRLLVL.